The T cell receptor (beta chain) under discussion was sequenced for a study of vaccination effects on CD4 cells after COVID-19. General study points: The study had few convalescent patients and no early post-infection timepoints.

The repertoire was sequenced with immunoSEQ multiplex PCR; TCRdb's copy has only in-frame clones and lacks some. The profile shows approximately 82,000 clones, 60% to 80% of them singletons. A note on this clone: Its antigen is not known.

Antigen-specific CD4+ T cell clonotypes were called by their expansion after viral peptide-pool culture in ViraFEST. It was after nine to eleven days of culture that CD4+ T cells were isolated. Cultivation was performed at roughly 2 million PBMC per well with around 9.3 IU/ml IL-2 and 9.5 to 10 ug/ml peptides added. Cultures had half their medium replaced with IL-2 medium on days 3 and 7. This receptor was identified in a human donor who received a COVID-19 vaccine. The starting material was CD4+ T cells from PBMCs cultured with HCoV-229E spike peptides, obtained before COVID-19 vaccination.

In DNA form, the CDR3 reads TGTGCCAGCAGCGACAAGCACGGGAACACTGAAGCTTTCTTT. It yields the protein CASSDKHGNTEAFF. The chain combines TRBV3-1 (or the pseudogene TRBV3-2) with TRBJ1-1; D uncertain. Germline V gene data show CDR1 as LGHDT and CDR2 as YNNKEL (reference sequence). The CDR3 sequence is 14 residues long. The ends were cut back, 5 bases at V and 1 base at J, with 11 bases in the middle.